This TCR beta chain came from a study of blood T cells in healthy people across ages. Study-level findings and limits: Donor CMV status, an unknown factor, possibly confounded changes in expanded clonotypes. Naive T cell percentage and TCR beta diversity correlated strongly. From one million sequenced T cells, diversity estimates were lower bounds.

For the second PCR, which ran for roughly 6 to 12 cycles, a sample-barcoded 5' primer and a J-beta primer mix were used. All cDNA molecules were each tagged by a template-switch adaptor with 12 random nucleotides. Each CDR3 protein is one row after TCRdb ran MiXCR on the 5' RACE reads. The data show roughly 860,000 distinct CDR3 sequences, less than 80% seen once. As concerns this clonotype: Antigen: not known.

V lost 6 bases to trimming and J lost 2 bases, with 7 bases between them. Germline V gene lookup returns CDR1 DFQATT and CDR2 SNEGSKA (reference sequence). The CDR3 extends over 11 amino acids. J is TRBJ2-5 and V is TRBV20-1; D not certain. The source of this sequence is a man younger than 40 in good health. Sequencing was done on a sample of blood. This chain's CDR3 is CSAERQETQYF. CDR3 bases: TGCAGTGCCGAGAGGCAAGAGACCCAGTACTTC.